Each of the 14 T cell receptor beta chains below was sequenced from the same sample in a study of CD8+ T cells in alopecia areata. The treatment denotes: oral pan-JAK inhibitor, 5-10 mg twice daily. After isolation, RNA underwent reverse transcription to generate cDNA as the sequencing template. The assay was immunoSEQ multiplex PCR, and TCRdb's table has in-frame clones only and misses some. Of tens of thousands of clones in the sample, 60% to 70% were seen once. The sample was CD8+ T cells sorted from blood, taken at week 24, from a patient treated with tofacitinib. These receptor sequences come from a human donor with alopecia areata.

In its sample, this clone was seen a few times. This chain connects TRBV5-1 to TRBJ2-7, with 13 positions matching TRBD2. CDR3 length: 15 residues. With 4 bases clipped from V and 0 bases from J, the junction kept 1 base outside the gene matches. Germline V gives CDR1 SGHRS, CDR2 YFSETQ. In nucleotides, the CDR3 is TGCGCCAGCAGCGGACTAGCGGGAGCCTCCTACGAGCAGTACTTC. Its protein product is CASSGLAGASYEQYF.

The genes are TRBV9 and TRBJ2-3; 9 bases match TRBD1. The CDR3 has 16 residues. Germline V CDR1 and CDR2: SGDLS, YYNGEE. Unmatched junction bases numbered 6, after V lost 4 bases and J lost 0 bases. The CDR3 region is CASSTGTGQSTDTQYF. The CDR3, as DNA: TGTGCCAGCAGCACAGGGACAGGGCAGAGCACAGATACGCAGTATTTT.

The V call is TRBV7-9, the J call TRBJ1-1, with 10 bases fitting TRBD1. The germline gives CDR1 SEHNR, CDR2 FQNEAQ (reference sequence). Losses at the gene ends were 3 bases for V and 5 bases for J; bases not matched to a gene: 3. There are 14 residues in the CDR3. CDR3 protein: CASSFDRGQTEAFF. CDR3 bases: TGTGCCAGCAGCTTCGACAGGGGGCAAACTGAAGCTTTCTTT. The whole variable domain, filled in from reference TRBV7-9 and TRBJ1-1, reads DTGVSQNPRHKITKRGQNVTFRCDPISEHNRLYWYRQTLGQGPEFLTYFQNEAQLEKSRLLSDRFSAERPKGSFSTLEIQRTEQGDSAMYLCASSFDRGQTEAFFGQGTRLTVV.

The rearrangement links TRBV4-1 to TRBJ1-2; a weak D match, TRBD1 (5 bases). Between the trimmed V and J ends, which lost 2 bases and 5 bases, there was a span of 9 bases. This CDR3 comprises 13 residues. The V gene's germline CDR1 is MGHRA and CDR2 YSYEKL. DNA of the CDR3: TGCGCCAGCAGCCAACCCGACAGTTATGGCTACACCTTC. This encodes CASSQPDSYGYTF.

The V and J genes are TRBV4-1 and TRBJ1-1; D is possibly TRBD1 (5 bases). V was trimmed by 0 bases and J by 1 base, leaving 15 bases between them. Germline CDR1 and CDR2: MGHRA and YSYEKL. The CDR3 extends over 17 amino acids. CDR3 sequence: CASSQDPPTGTNTEAFF. The CDR3 DNA sequence: TGCGCCAGCAGCCAAGATCCCCCCACAGGCACGAACACTGAAGCTTTCTTT.

The chain joins TRBV2 to TRBJ1-5; D remains ambiguous. The V and J ends lost 7 bases and 6 bases respectively, with 13 bases between them. The CDR3 is 13 amino acids. Germline V gene data show CDR1 as SNHLY and CDR2 as FYNNEI. The CDR3 coding sequence is TGTGCCAGCACTAGCTCCAGCTCTCAGCCCCAGCATTTT. It yields the protein CASTSSSSQPQHF.

The chain joins TRBV5-1 to TRBJ2-7; D ambiguous. V was pared by 0 bases and J by 2 bases, with 9 bases between. CDR1 SGHRS and CDR2 YFSETQ come from the germline V gene. CDR3 size: 14 residues. This CDR3 reads CASSLVGVAYEQYF. The CDR3 DNA follows: TGCGCCAGCAGCTTGGTTGGAGTAGCCTACGAGCAGTACTTC.

The V call is TRBV27, the J call TRBJ2-7; D is tentatively TRBD1 or TRBD2 (5 bases each). Germline CDR1 reads MNHEY; CDR2 reads SMNVEV (reference sequence). Trimming took 0 bases from V and 0 from J, leaving 6 bases between them. The CDR3 has 14 amino acids. The CDR3: CASSLSGTSYEQYF. In DNA, the CDR3 is TGTGCCAGCAGTTTATCTGGGACCTCCTACGAGCAGTACTTC.

The gene calls are TRBV29-1 and TRBJ1-4; tentative D call: TRBD1 (5 bases). CDR1 and CDR2 (germline): SQVTM, ANQGSEA. The CDR3 sequence is 15 residues long. Trimming left V 4 bases short and J 0 bases short, with 12 bases between. CDR3 residues: CSVGDRGATNEKLFF. CDR3 DNA: TGCAGCGTTGGGGACCGAGGGGCAACTAATGAAAAACTGTTTTTT.

This clone was found a few times. The V call is TRBV19, the J call TRBJ2-1; TRBD2 matches 11 bases. The CDR3 has 16 residues. Trimming removed 6 bases from V and 5 bases from J; junction bases left unmatched: 9. Germline-derived CDR1 and CDR2 are LNHDA and SQIVND (reference sequence). The CDR3 spells CASSPLAGDGNNEQFF. The CDR3 region has the DNA TGTGCCAGTAGCCCACTAGCGGGAGACGGAAACAATGAGCAGTTCTTC.

The rearrangement links TRBV6-5 to TRBJ2-3, with 11 bases matching TRBD1. This CDR3 is 16 amino acids long. V dropped 1 base and J dropped 7; count of bases not matched to a gene: 7. CDR1 and CDR2 (germline): MNHEY, SVGAGI. The DNA of the CDR3 is TGTGCCAGCAGTTACTTTAACCGGGACAGGGGGAATACGCAGTATTTT. It is translated as CASSYFNRDRGNTQYF.

The chain links TRBV5-6 to TRBJ2-7; TRBD2 agrees at 12 bases. The trim removed 4 bases at V and 4 bases at J, leaving 6 bases unmatched. This CDR3 is 15 amino acids long. Looked up from germline, CDR1 is SGHDT and CDR2 is YYEEEE. CDR3 residues: CASSERLAGVYEQYF. As DNA, the CDR3 is TGTGCCAGCAGCGAGAGACTAGCGGGGGTATACGAGCAGTACTTC. The variable domain in full, with the rest retrieved from reference TRBV5-6 and TRBJ2-7, is DAGVTQSPTHLIKTRGQQVTLRCSPKSGHDTVSWYQQALGQGPQFIFQYYEEEERQRGNFPDRFSGHQFPNYSSELNVNALLLGDSALYLCASSERLAGVYEQYFGPGTRLTVT.

The chain employs TRBV7-9 and TRBJ1-5; the D is unclear. The CDR3 contains 14 residues. V was pared by 2 bases and J by 0 bases, with 5 bases between. Germline assignment: CDR1 SEHNR and CDR2 FQNEAQ (reference sequence). CDR3 amino acids: CASSLTDSNQPQHF. CDR3 nucleotides: TGTGCCAGCAGCTTAACGGATAGCAATCAGCCCCAGCATTTT.

The chain employs TRBV19 and TRBJ1-1; the match to TRBD1 covers 8 bases. Germline V lookup: CDR1 LNHDA, CDR2 SQIVND (reference sequence). V lost 5 bases, J lost 3 bases, and 8 bases stayed unmatched. The CDR3 runs 15 residues. Here the CDR3 reads CASSPRTGTDTEAFF. CDR3 nucleotides: TGTGCCAGTAGTCCCAGGACAGGGACGGACACTGAAGCTTTCTTT.